The clone carrying this TCR beta chain was counted a few times. Its antigen is unidentified. The source of the sample is a study of T-cell memory formation after mild COVID-19. Study-wide findings and caveats: Later expanders leaned toward CD4+, whereas clones contracting from day 15 to 85 were balanced CD4/CD8. Pre-infection memory carried some responding clones, suggesting that cross-reactive memory joined.

The CDR3 runs 12 residues. Germline V gene data show CDR1 as MGHDK and CDR2 as SYGVNS. The V end lost 6 bases, the J end lost 4 bases, and 7 bases lay between the germline ends. TCR alpha and TCR beta cDNA libraries carrying sample barcodes and UMIs were produced by 5'RACE using constant-segment primers. MiXCR, run by TCRdb on the 5' RACE reads, gives a single entry per CDR3 protein. This sample yields approximately 100,000 distinct CDR3 sequences, of which around 10% are seen a single time; roughly 40% belongs to the top ten. The material sequenced was PBMCs or a T cell subset sorted from them (not recorded which). This TCR was recovered from a man between 18 and 35 years old who had mild COVID-19 (a few samples of this study predate the infection). Cell type and time point are not known. The chain uses TRBV25-1 and TRBJ2-4; D call uncertain. CDR3 DNA sequence: TGTGCCAGCAGCGGGCCGAAAAACATTCAGTACTTC. Residues: CASSGPKNIQYF.